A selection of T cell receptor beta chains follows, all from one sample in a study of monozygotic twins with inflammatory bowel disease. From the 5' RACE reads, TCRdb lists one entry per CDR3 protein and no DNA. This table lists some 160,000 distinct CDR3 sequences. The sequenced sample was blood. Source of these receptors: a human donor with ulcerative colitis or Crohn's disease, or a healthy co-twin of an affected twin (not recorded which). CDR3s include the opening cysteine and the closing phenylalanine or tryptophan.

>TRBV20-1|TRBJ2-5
CSAMTSGETNLHQETQYF
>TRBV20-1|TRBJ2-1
CSASGPTGGGYNEQFF
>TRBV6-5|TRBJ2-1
CASSYNPGSTHNEQFF
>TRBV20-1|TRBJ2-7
CSARRTGKYEQYF
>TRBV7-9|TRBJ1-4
CASSSDMAGKLFF
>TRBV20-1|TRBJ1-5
CSALLGTSTGDQPQHF
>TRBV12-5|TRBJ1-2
CASGAGGYGYTF
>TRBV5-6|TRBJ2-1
CASSPPGAQGNEQFF
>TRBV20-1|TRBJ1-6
CSASKGGNYSPLHF
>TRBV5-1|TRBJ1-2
CASSLGDTGLYGYTF
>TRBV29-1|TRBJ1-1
CSSSRGNTEAFF
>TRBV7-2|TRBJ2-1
CASSSRSVGESEQFF
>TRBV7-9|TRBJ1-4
CASSSTGGNEKLFF
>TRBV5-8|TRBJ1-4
CASSFDRGRAEKLFF
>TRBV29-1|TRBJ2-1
CSSSGTSGDSYNEQFF
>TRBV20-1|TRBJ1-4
CSAPLGARDEKLFF
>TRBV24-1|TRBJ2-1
CATSDTTGTSGTPSSYNEQFF
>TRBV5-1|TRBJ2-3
CASSPLTTGSTDTQYF
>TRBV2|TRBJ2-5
CASTLPGLGEETQYF
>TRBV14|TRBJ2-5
CASSQDVPGNQETQYF
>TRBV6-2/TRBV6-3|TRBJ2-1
CARPGGKANEQFF
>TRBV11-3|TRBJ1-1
CASSFGGKNTEAFF
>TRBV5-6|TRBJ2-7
CASSGAGRWGYEQYF
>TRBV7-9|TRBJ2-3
CASSSQTSGIGDTQYF
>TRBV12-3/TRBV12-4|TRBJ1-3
CASSSTGLGGNTIYF
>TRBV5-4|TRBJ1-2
CASSLKGVDGYTF
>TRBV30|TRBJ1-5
CAWSRSGGQPQHF
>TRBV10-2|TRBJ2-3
CASSRVSDTQYF